Below, one T cell receptor beta chain is given with its context. This record belongs to a study of T cell changes during pregnancy in multiple sclerosis. Trimming cost V 7 bases and J 3 bases, with 19 bases left between them. This CDR3 is built from 16 residues. From germline, CDR1 is MRHNA and CDR2 SNTAGT. Data came from immunoSEQ multiplex PCR; TCRdb stores just in-frame clones and leaves some out. The table includes nearly 25,000 clones, roughly 91% detected once. Specimen: CD4+ T cells from peripheral blood mononuclear cells, collected in the first trimester of pregnancy. This receptor was identified in a female donor in good health, enrolled as a control in a pregnancy study. The V gene is TRBV6-4, the J gene TRBJ1-3; possibly TRBD1 for D (5 bases). As DNA, the CDR3 is TGTGCCAGCAACCCCGTACGGGGGGAGGGTGGAAACACCATATATTTT. Translation gives CASNPVRGEGGNTIYF.